This T cell receptor beta chain emerged from a study of beta chain features in type 1 diabetes (dated by TCRdb to 2016 to 2019). Background for the entire study: Mean age, gender distribution, total cell number and subset yield did not differ between patients and healthy donors. The study compared the TCRB repertoires of sorted circulating CD4+ T cell subsets in recently diagnosed type 1 diabetes patients with those in matched healthy donors. A total of roughly 100 million sorted cells were examined across all samples, and a strong correlation was observed between cell number per subset and RNA yield. Regulatory and stem cell-like memory subsets were obtained from only 8 patients and about eight healthy donors, while naive and central memory subsets were obtained from all 30 or so donors.

A single peripheral blood draw of about 116 mL on average was collected from each donor into heparinised tubes. Using a panel that included CD45RO, CCR7, CD25, CD127, CD95 and CD27, naive, central memory, regulatory and stem cell-like memory CD4+ T cells were sorted on a BD FACSAria II. Every sorted population had a purity above 95%. Right away, PBMCs were isolated by Lymphoprep density gradient centrifugation and were stained directly, with no culture step. So that batch effects would be minimized, each experiment stained and sorted samples in pairs, pairing one healthy donor with one patient. Here is what the overall study found, with its caveats: Because the HLA sub-analyses included only small numbers of individuals, any influence of HLA type on TCRB rearrangement was left unresolved. Shorter templates might have been favored by PCR, but patient and control samples were amplified and corrected together, so both groups would have been affected equally by any skew. Sequencing cDNA rather than genomic DNA could over-represent highly expressing activated cells, although activation and CD3 levels did not differ between groups. Naive, central memory and regulatory TCRB repertoires appeared more similar among patients than among healthy donors. Patients with type 1 diabetes made fewer insertions and deleted more nucleotides at VDJ recombination sites, implying thymic rearrangement abnormalities. A moderate but significant shortening of TCRB CDR3 length was observed in type 1 diabetes patients in all four CD4+ subsets.

Concerning this clone: This receptor's antigen is unknown. Base qualities were left out, and no much larger clone turns up one base away.

The V end gives up 4 bases and the J end 0 bases, leaving 2 bases in the junction not matched to a gene. For CDR1 and CDR2, the germline V gene lists SGHRS and YFSETQ. The CDR3 starts with the cysteine, ends with the phenylalanine, and has 14 residues. The entry retains the CDR3 DNA only, 42 bases that are in frame from base 1. The entire amount of isolated RNA was reverse transcribed using the High Capacity cDNA Reverse Transcription Kit, so the sequenced TCRB transcripts were expressed ones. Naive, central memory and regulatory T cell samples underwent deep immunoSEQ sequencing, averaging around 3.7 million total reads per sample. After sorted cells were lysed in RLT buffer, RNA was extracted with DNase-treated RNeasy Micro or Mini kits, with the choice depending on cell number. Each cell subset was processed on its own to prevent cross-contamination, while patient and healthy donor samples were processed together. TCRB sequences were amplified from cDNA with the immunoSEQ multiplex PCR, producing 87-bp fragments spanning the CDR3 region. The amplicons were sequenced using the Illumina HiSeq platform. As for the authors' bioinformatics: Synthetic template baselines were used to correct PCR bias computationally, reads within Hamming distance 2 were collapsed, and singletons that could not be merged were discarded. By aligning reads against IMGT, V, D and J genes, CDR3 length, and insertions or deletions at six rearrangement sites were assigned. Clonotype counts were normalized to sorted cell number within each subset before computing true diversity and Gini coefficients with the tcR R package. Repertoire sharing was quantified using the overlap coefficient calculated on TCRB nucleotide sequences. Sourced from immuneACCESS, this table was stored by TCRdb with only in-frame sequences that have V and J called. A share of the clones is absent; for the studies checked, an unresolved V gene accounts for under half, and the remainder has no known explanation. V and J calls and clone size are those listed in that table; D and trimming were worked out from the DNA. Recorded for this sample are 300,000 to 350,000 clones; roughly 9% of them occurred a single time. About 1% of the sample is held by the ten biggest clonotypes.

The sequence derives from a man aged 25-45 years with type 1 diabetes. Recombination connected TRBV5-1 to TRBJ1-1; 8 middle bases align to TRBD1. The sequenced sample consisted of central memory CD4+ T cells from blood. The DNA reads as follows: TGCGCCAGCAGCCCGGGACAGGTGAACACTGAAGCTTTCTTT. Translated, this gives CASSPGQVNTEAFF.